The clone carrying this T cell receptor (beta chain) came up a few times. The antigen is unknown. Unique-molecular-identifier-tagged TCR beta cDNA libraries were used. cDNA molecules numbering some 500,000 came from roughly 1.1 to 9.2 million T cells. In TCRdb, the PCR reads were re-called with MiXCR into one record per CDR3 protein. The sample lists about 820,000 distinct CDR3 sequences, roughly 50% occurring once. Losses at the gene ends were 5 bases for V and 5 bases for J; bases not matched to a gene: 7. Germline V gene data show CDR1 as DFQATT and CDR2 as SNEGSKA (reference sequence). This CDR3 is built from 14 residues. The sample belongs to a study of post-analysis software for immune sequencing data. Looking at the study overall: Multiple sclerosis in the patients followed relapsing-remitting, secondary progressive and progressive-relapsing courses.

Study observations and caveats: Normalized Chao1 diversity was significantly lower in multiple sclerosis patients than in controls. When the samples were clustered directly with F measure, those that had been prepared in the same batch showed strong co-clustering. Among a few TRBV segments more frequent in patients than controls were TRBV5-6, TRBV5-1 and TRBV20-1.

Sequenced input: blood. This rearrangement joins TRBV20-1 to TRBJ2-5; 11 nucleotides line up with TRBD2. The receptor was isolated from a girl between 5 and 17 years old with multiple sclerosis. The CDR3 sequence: CSAGTSGSGETQYF. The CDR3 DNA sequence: TGCAGTGCTGGAACTAGCGGGAGCGGGGAGACCCAGTACTTC.